This T cell receptor (beta chain) was found in a study of T cells in Graves' hyperthyroidism and ophthalmopathy. The authors deemed Graves' hyperthyroidism stable absent ophthalmopathy progression within 18 months. Patients aged 18 to 65 had newly diagnosed hyperthyroidism that had lasted under 2 months. RNA transcripts served as the template for amplifying TCR beta CDR3 regions. Initially, a first-round RT-PCR of the TCR CDR3 employed the HTBI primer set. In TCRdb, the multiplex PCR reads were re-called with MiXCR into one record per CDR3 protein. This table holds hundreds of thousands of distinct CDR3 sequences, more than 13% found once. This clonotype occurred a few times. Unmatched junction bases numbered 10, after V lost 6 bases and J lost 2 bases. The CDR3 consists of 15 residues. CDR1 is MDHEN and CDR2 is SYDVKM in the germline V gene.

Sample: blood. The gene calls are TRBV28 and TRBJ2-7, with TRBD1 identical over 7 bases. This sequence originates from a woman under 40 with Graves' hyperthyroidism. The CDR3 here is CASRPGTEVTYEQYF. The CDR3 region has the DNA TGTGCCAGCAGGCCCGGGACAGAGGTAACCTACGAGCAGTACTTC.